Presented here are 21 T cell receptor beta chains from one specimen sequenced in a study of breast tumors, draining lymph nodes, adjacent tissues. Breast cancer patients provided tissue from their axillary draining lymph nodes. TCRdb re-analysed the multiplex PCR reads in MiXCR, keeping a single row per CDR3 protein. There are roughly 120,000 distinct CDR3 sequences in the sample; 15% to 20% occur only once, and less than 4.5% lies in the top ten. Source material: axillary lymph node tissue. The receptors come from a female donor with breast cancer. Some clones in this sample may be carry-over from other donors' samples.

Turning to this clonotype: A read error may be the cause here, since a much bigger clone is one base away. Since the CDR3 does not end with the conserved phenylalanine or tryptophan, this likely comes from a read error. The chain links TRBV20-1 to TRBJ1-2, with 10 bases identical to TRBD1. CDR1 is DFQATT and CDR2 is SNEGSKA in the germline V gene (reference sequence). With 6 bases clipped from V and 2 bases from J, the junction kept 12 bases outside the gene matches. This CDR3 comprises 16 residues. The CDR3 loop reads CSAGGGQGRENYGYTL. Written as DNA, the CDR3 is TGCAGTGCGGGAGGGGGACAGGGGCGCGAAAACTATGGCTACACCCTC.

This clonotype showed up many times. The chain couples TRBV5-1 to TRBJ1-2; 7 nucleotides line up with TRBD1. V trimming: 4 bases; J trimming: 6 bases; junction bases outside the gene matches: 9. This CDR3 has 14 residues. Germline V CDR1 and CDR2: SGHRS, YFSETQ. CDR3: CASSAGTVRDGYTF. CDR3 sequence (DNA): TGCGCCAGCAGCGCCGGGACAGTGAGGGATGGCTACACCTTC. Looking up the rest from reference TRBV5-1 and TRBJ1-2 gives the full variable domain: KAGVTQTPRYLIKTRGQQVTLSCSPISGHRSVSWYQQTPGQGLQFLFEYFSETQRNKGNFPGRFSGRQFSNSRSEMNVSTLELGDSALYLCASSAGTVRDGYTFGSGTRLTVV.

The table lists this clonotype with many counts. The chain has TRBV29-1 and TRBJ2-7, with TRBD2 identical over 11 bases. Germline loops: CDR1 SQVTM, CDR2 ANQGSEA. V gave up 0 bases and J gave up 3 bases; unmatched junction bases: 7. The CDR3 contains 16 residues. CDR3 DNA sequence: TGCAGCGTTGAAGAGACCGGGACTAGCGGAAACTACGAGCAGTACTTC. Amino acid sequence: CSVEETGTSGNYEQYF.

This clonotype was seen a handful of times. The chain has TRBV9 and TRBJ2-4; D may match TRBD1 or TRBD2 (6 bases each). V was clipped by 0 bases and J by 3 bases, with 16 bases between them. CDR3 length: 17 residues. Per the germline V gene, CDR1 is SGDLS and CDR2 is YYNGEE. The CDR3 spells CASSVAVGGGVKNIQYF. Here the CDR3 DNA reads TGTGCCAGCAGCGTAGCGGTGGGGGGCGGTGTCAAAAACATTCAGTACTTC.

This clonotype was recorded at least ten times. The genes are TRBV6-6 and TRBJ1-5; 8 bases align to TRBD1. CDR3 length: 16 amino acids. The V gene's germline CDR1 is MNHNY and CDR2 SVGAGI (reference sequence). The J segment lost 6 bases and the V segment lost 4 bases, leaving 11 bases of the junction unmatched. As DNA, the CDR3 is TGTGCCAGCAGTTTCCTCAGGGGGCAGGAAGGTCAGCCCCAGCATTTT. Residues: CASSFLRGQEGQPQHF.

This clonotype was observed at least ten times. The chain joins TRBV20-1 to TRBJ2-7; possibly TRBD1 for D (5 bases). The CDR3 has 13 amino acids. The V end was cut by 2 bases, the J end by 4 bases, with 12 bases between. In germline, CDR1 is DFQATT, CDR2 SNEGSKA (reference sequence). CDR3 bases: TGCAGTGCTAGACCAAGGGGCTTTTACGAGCAGTACTTC. Translating it yields CSARPRGFYEQYF.

This clonotype was seen many times. The rearrangement links TRBV3-1 to TRBJ1-2, with 7 nucleotides matching TRBD1. V trimming: 4 bases; J trimming: 4 bases; junction bases outside the gene matches: 9. CDR3 length: 15 amino acids. Germline values: CDR1 LGHDT, CDR2 YNNKEL (reference sequence). CDR3 sequence reads: CASSRNGQAVYGYTF. The CDR3 nucleotides are TGTGCCAGCAGCCGTAACGGACAGGCTGTCTATGGCTACACCTTC.

This clonotype has at least ten counts. This CDR3 is CATSRVGTGVQETQYF. The CDR3 DNA follows: TGTGCCACCAGCAGAGTCGGGACAGGGGTCCAAGAGACCCAGTACTTC. The chain joins TRBV15 to TRBJ2-5; TRBD1 matches at 10 bases. The CDR3 length is 16 residues. Germline CDR1 and CDR2: LNHNV and YYDKDF (reference sequence). V dropped 1 base and J dropped 1; count of bases not matched to a gene: 3.

The chain employs TRBV5-4 and TRBJ2-3; D perhaps matches TRBD2 (6 bases). V was shortened by 2 bases and J by 2 bases, with 21 bases between the two germline ends. The CDR3 has 18 residues. Looked up from germline, CDR1 is SGHNT and CDR2 is YYREEE (reference sequence). CDR3 sequence (DNA): TGTGCCAGCAGCTTCGAAGTTATGCGGGCGGGGTACACAGATACGCAGTATTTT. This translates into CASSFEVMRAGYTDTQYF.

This clonotype was seen a few times. The J gene is TRBJ2-3, the V gene TRBV18; D possibly corresponds to TRBD2 (6 bases). The ends were cut back, 10 bases at V and 0 bases at J, with 17 bases in the middle. CDR3 size: 15 residues. Germline assignment: CDR1 KGHSH and CDR2 LQKENI. CDR3 sequence reads: CATSGDQTSTDTQYF. CDR3 DNA: TGTGCCACTTCGGGGGACCAAACTAGCACAGATACGCAGTATTTT.

There are many counts of this clonotype. This chain links TRBV27 with TRBJ2-3; 9 bases map to TRBD2. Germline V CDR1 and CDR2: MNHEY, SMNVEV (reference sequence). The CDR3 is 14 residues long. V dropped 6 bases and J dropped 5; count of bases not matched to a gene: 6. The DNA of the CDR3 is TGTGCCAGCAGCCTAGCGGGATTATTAGATACGCAGTATTTT. This gives the protein CASSLAGLLDTQYF.

The table lists this clonotype with many counts. The CDR3 here is CSASRSGRLNEQFF. CDR3 DNA: TGCAGTGCTAGTCGTAGCGGGAGGCTCAATGAGCAGTTCTTC. The chain has TRBV20-1 and TRBJ2-1; 10 positions match TRBD2. CDR1 DFQATT and CDR2 SNEGSKA come from the germline V gene (reference sequence). V lost 3 bases and J lost 6; bases outside the gene matches: 5. The length of the CDR3 is 14 residues.

In its sample, this clonotype was seen a few times. This sequence joins TRBV4-1 and TRBJ2-1; the match to TRBD2 covers 9 bases. The CDR3 sequence is 16 residues long. Germline assignment: CDR1 MGHRA and CDR2 YSYEKL. The trim removed 3 bases at V and 8 bases at J, leaving 11 bases unmatched. DNA for the CDR3: TGCGCCAGCAGCCAGGAGAGCGGGAGGACCGGGGATGAGCAGTTCTTC. Amino acids: CASSQESGRTGDEQFF.

This clonotype has ten or more counts. The J gene is TRBJ2-7, the V gene TRBV27, with 12 nucleotides matching TRBD1. Germline V gene sequence: CDR1 MNHEY, CDR2 SMNVEV (reference sequence). V lost 6 bases, J lost 4 bases, and 10 bases stayed unmatched. This CDR3 is 16 amino acids long. The CDR3 region is CASSRRPGQGAYEQYF. Here the CDR3 DNA reads TGTGCCAGCAGCCGGAGACCGGGACAGGGGGCGTACGAGCAGTACTTC.

The chain carries TRBV6-1 and TRBJ1-5; the D is unclear. Germline CDR1 is MNHNS and CDR2 is SASEGT. This CDR3 has 15 amino acids. Trimming removed 2 bases from V and 1 base from J, with 9 bases in between. CDR3 bases: TGTGCCAGCAGTGAATCGCGGACCAGCAATCAGCCCCAGCATTTT. Translating it yields CASSESRTSNQPQHF.

This clonotype was seen repeatedly, ten times or more. The V call is TRBV27, the J call TRBJ1-6; D uncertain. The V gene lost 11 bases and the J gene lost 6 bases, with 11 bases spanning the gap. CDR3 length: 12 residues. Germline V gene lookup returns CDR1 MNHEY and CDR2 SMNVEV (reference sequence). The CDR3 loop is CACRTANSPLHF. CDR3 nucleotides: TGTGCCTGTAGGACGGCTAATTCACCCCTCCACTTT.

With respect to this clonotype: A single base separates this from a much larger clone, so it may be a read error. Since the CDR3 does not end with the conserved phenylalanine or tryptophan, this likely comes from a read error. The chain is built from TRBV6-6 and TRBJ2-2, with D maybe TRBD1 (5 bases). The germline CDR1 and CDR2 sequences are MNHNY and SVGAGI (reference sequence). The CDR3 spans 14 residues. The V gene lost 5 bases and the J gene lost 7 bases, with 14 bases spanning the gap. This chain's CDR3 is CASSTDIRGGELFL. CDR3 nucleotides: TGTGCCAGCAGTACGGACATTAGGGGCGGGGAGCTGTTTCTT.

This clonotype was counted between two and nine times. Here the CDR3 reads CASSLRDTSSGELFF. As DNA, the CDR3 is TGCGCCAGCAGCTTACGGGACACCTCTTCCGGGGAGCTGTTTTTT. The chain joins TRBV5-1 to TRBJ2-2, with D possibly matching TRBD1 (6 bases). CDR3 length: 15 amino acids. The V end lost 2 bases, the J end lost 6 bases, and 14 bases lay between the germline ends. Germline values: CDR1 SGHRS, CDR2 YFSETQ.

This clonotype was seen many times. The chain carries TRBV20-1 and TRBJ1-5; D perhaps matches TRBD1 (6 bases). This CDR3 has 13 amino acids. CDR1 and CDR2 from the germline V gene are DFQATT and SNEGSKA (reference sequence). Trimming shortened V by 4 bases and J by 7 bases, and 14 bases separated the two germline ends. CDR3 amino acids: CSAIQGRGQPQHF. CDR3 DNA sequence: TGCAGTGCTATACAGGGAAGGGGGCAGCCCCAGCATTTT.

This clonotype was seen at least ten times. V is TRBV20-1 and J is TRBJ2-3, with D perhaps matching TRBD1 (6 bases). The CDR3 has 12 residues. V lost 3 bases and J lost 5, with 9 bases in between. CDR1 DFQATT and CDR2 SNEGSKA come from the germline V gene (reference sequence). In nucleotides, the CDR3 is TGCAGTGCTAGTCAGGGGCGAGATACGCAGTATTTT. It translates to CSASQGRDTQYF.

The table lists this clonotype with many counts. The chain combines TRBV9 with TRBJ2-1, with 7 positions matching TRBD2. V shed 0 bases and J 1 base; nucleotides not matched to a gene: 7. Germline lookup yields CDR1 SGDLS and CDR2 YYNGEE. CDR3 length: 17 residues. CDR3 in DNA: TGTGCCAGCAGCGTAGGAGTGGGCGGGAGTTCCTACAATGAGCAGTTCTTC. Translating it yields CASSVGVGGSSYNEQFF.